This T cell receptor beta chain was captured in a study of blood T cell repertoires in COVID-19. Generated by immunoSEQ multiplex PCR, the TCRdb table keeps only in-frame clones and is missing some. The data show tens of thousands of clones, more than 70% seen once. This CDR3 region has 13 residues. CDR1 SGHTA and CDR2 FQGTGA come from the germline V gene. V lost 4 bases and J 5 bases, leaving 9 bases between the germline ends. Sequences were obtained from peripheral blood. The V call is TRBV7-3, the J call TRBJ2-1; tentative D call: TRBD2 (5 bases). The receptor was derived from a man aged 60-69 years with acute or convalescent COVID-19. CDR3 sequence reads: CASSWTGNNEQFF. For the CDR3, the DNA is TGTGCCAGCAGCTGGACTGGAAACAATGAGCAGTTCTTC. Filled out from reference TRBV7-3 and TRBJ2-1, the complete variable domain reads GAGVSQTPSNKVTEKGKYVELRCDPISGHTALYWYRQSLGQGPEFLIYFQGTGAADDSGLPNDRFFAVRPEGSVSTLKIQRTERGDSAVYLCASSWTGNNEQFFGPGTRLTVL.